This TCR beta chain emerged from a study of CD8 T cells in Susac syndrome. RNA in amounts of roughly 0.5 to 1 ug was reverse transcribed with random hexamers. TCRdb ran MiXCR on the immunoSEQ multiplex PCR reads and lists one entry per CDR3 protein. The table has approximately 190,000 distinct CDR3 sequences, more than 90% seen once. Deletions cut 0 bases from V and 4 bases from J, with 10 bases between. This CDR3 is 14 amino acids long. Germline CDR1 reads LNHNV; CDR2 reads YYDKDF (reference sequence). The chain combines TRBV15 with TRBJ2-7; the D is unclear. Sequencing was done on a sample of CD4+ T cells from PBMCs. This TCR was sampled from a human donor with multiple sclerosis. This chain's CDR3 is CATSRDSVTYEQYF. In DNA, the CDR3 is TGTGCCACCAGCAGAGATTCGGTAACGTACGAGCAGTACTTC. Looking up the rest from reference TRBV15 and TRBJ2-7 gives the full variable domain: DAMVIQNPRYQVTQFGKPVTLSCSQTLNHNVMYWYQQKSSQAPKLLFHYYDKDFNNEADTPDNFQSRRPNTSFCFLDIRSPGLGDTAMYLCATSRDSVTYEQYFGPGTRLTVT.